A selection of T cell receptor beta chains follows, all from one sample in a study of tumor-infiltrating lymphocytes in oesophageal squamous cell carcinoma. TCRdb recomputed calls from the PCR reads with MiXCR, one row per CDR3 protein. The sample lists under 12,000 distinct CDR3 sequences, 52% occurring once. The sample comprised esophageal tumor tissue. The receptors here all came from a female donor with esophageal squamous cell carcinoma. Each CDR3 is given with its conserved first and last residue. A D gene is named only where the DNA matches it firmly. Where a row states a size, it is once, few, many or the class of an expanded clone; other rows omit it.

-	TRBV28	TRBD2	TRBJ2-1	TGTGCCAGCAGCCGACTAGCGGGAGGGCTCAATGAGCAGTTCTTC	CASSRLAGGLNEQFF
-	TRBV24-1	TRBD1	TRBJ2-1	TGTGCCACCAGTGACCCGACAGGGAGCAATGAGCAGTTCTTC	CATSDPTGSNEQFF
few	TRBV7-2	-	TRBJ2-7	TGTGCCAGCAGCTTAGCCGCAGGGAACTACGAGCAGTACTTC	CASSLAAGNYEQYF
once	TRBV7-9	-	TRBJ1-4	TGTGCCAGCAGCCCCTCCCAAACGAGGGAAAAACTGTTTTTT	CASSPSQTREKLFF
-	TRBV6-1	TRBD1	TRBJ2-5	TGTGCCAGCAGTGAAGCGCTTCAGGGACAGCCGACCCAGTACTTC	CASSEALQGQPTQYF
-	TRBV7-2	-	TRBJ2-1	TGTGCCAGCAGCTCATCGGGGAGGGGGAATGAGCAGTTCTTC	CASSSSGRGNEQFF
medium-sized	TRBV7-9	-	TRBJ1-1	TGTGCCAGCAGCTCGGGGGGGATCACTGAAGCTTTCTTT	CASSSGGITEAFF
-	TRBV28	-	TRBJ2-4	TGTGCCAGCAGTACAGGGAGTGCGGCCAAAAACATTCAGTACTTC	CASSTGSAAKNIQYF
-	TRBV3-1	-	TRBJ1-1	TGTGCCAGCAGGACGAATAGAGGGTACACTGAAGCTTTCTTT	CASRTNRGYTEAFF
-	TRBV5-1	-	TRBJ1-1	TGCGCCAGCAGTCCGACGGGGGACCGTGAAGCTTTCTTT	CASSPTGDREAFF
-	TRBV12-3/TRBV12-4	TRBD1	TRBJ2-2	TGTGCCAGCAGTTTAGAGACAGGGGGCACCGGGGAGCTGTTTTTT	CASSLETGGTGELFF
-	TRBV2	-	TRBJ2-5	TGTGCCAGCAATAGAGGAGGGGAGAGCAAGCAGTACTTC	CASNRGGESKQYF
-	TRBV7-3	TRBD2	TRBJ2-1	TGTGCCAGCAGCTTAACAAGCGGGATTGGTAGTGAGCAGTTCTTC	CASSLTSGIGSEQFF
many	TRBV27	-	TRBJ2-6	TGTGCCAGCAGTTGGACTGAGGATACCGTCCTGACTTTC	CASSWTEDTVLTF
many	TRBV5-1	-	TRBJ2-6	TGCGCCAGCAGCTTACAGAGCTCTGGGGCCAACGTCCTGACTTTC	CASSLQSSGANVLTF
once	TRBV7-8	TRBD2	TRBJ2-1	TGTGCCAGCAGCTTAAGGCTAGCGGGAGGTGATTACAATGAGCAGTTCTTC	CASSLRLAGGDYNEQFF
-	TRBV11-2	TRBD2	TRBJ2-7	TGTGCCAGCAGCTCCGTAGGACTAGCGGAGGCCGGCTCCTACAATGAGCAGTACTTC	CASSSVGLAEAGSYNEQYF
-	TRBV7-4	-	TRBJ2-7	TGTGCCAGCAGCTTAGATTGGACACCGATCTCCTACGAGCAGTACTTC	CASSLDWTPISYEQYF
-	TRBV6-1	-	TRBJ2-3	TGTGCCAGCAGTGAAGAACCAACCTCCAGTAGCACAGATACGCAGTATTTT	CASSEEPTSSSTDTQYF
-	TRBV7-6	-	TRBJ2-7	TGTGCCAGCAGCCCATTGAATGAGCAGTACTTC	CASSPLNEQYF
-	TRBV7-6	-	TRBJ2-1	TGTGCCAGCAGCTTAGAGGGGAAGGGGTTTCAGCAGTTCTTC	CASSLEGKGFQQFF
-	TRBV7-6	-	TRBJ2-7	TGTGCCAGCAGCCATGACAGCTCCTACGAGCAGTACTTC	CASSHDSSYEQYF
many	TRBV12-3/TRBV12-4	TRBD1	TRBJ1-4	TGTGCCAGCAGTTACAGGGGGAAGATTAATGAAAAACTGTTTTTT	CASSYRGKINEKLFF
-	TRBV7-4	TRBD2	TRBJ2-3	TGTGCCAGCAGCGAGACTAGCGGTAGCACAGATACGCAGTATTTT	CASSETSGSTDTQYF
few	TRBV28	-	TRBJ2-5	TGTGCCAGCAGTAGATTAGACAGACAAGAGACCCAGTACTTC	CASSRLDRQETQYF
once	TRBV7-8	TRBD1	TRBJ2-5	TGTGCCAGCAGCCGAACAGGGGCAGGAGAGACCCAGTACTTC	CASSRTGAGETQYF
-	TRBV7-2	-	TRBJ2-7	TGTGCCAGCACCCTCTCATGGGCGAGAACCTACGAGCAGTACTTC	CASTLSWARTYEQYF
many	TRBV4-1	TRBD2	TRBJ2-3	TGCGCCAGCAGCCAAGTTGGCGGGGGGGCACATACGCAGTATTTT	CASSQVGGGAHTQYF
-	TRBV7-2	-	TRBJ2-5	TGTGCCAGCAGCCGAGGGGGGGACCGAGAGACCCAGTACTTC	CASSRGGDRETQYF
many	TRBV7-3	-	TRBJ1-1	TGTGCCAGCAGCTTAAGTGGGGGGATGAACACTGAAGCTTTCTTT	CASSLSGGMNTEAFF
many	TRBV27	TRBD1	TRBJ2-7	TGTGCCAGCAGTCTTATACCACAGGGGGCACACGAGCAGTACTTC	CASSLIPQGAHEQYF
medium-sized	TRBV11-3	-	TRBJ2-1	TGTGCCAGCAGCTCGGGGGTCTGGGATGAGCAGTTCTTC	CASSSGVWDEQFF
few	TRBV7-2	-	TRBJ2-3	TGTGCCAGCAGCTTAGGGTTAGCGGTCACAGATACGCAGTATTTT	CASSLGLAVTDTQYF
few	TRBV7-2	-	TRBJ2-2	TGTGCCAGCAGCCACCTTAAGGGAGCTAACACCGGGGAGCTGTTTTTT	CASSHLKGANTGELFF
-	TRBV11-3	-	TRBJ2-5	TGTGCCAGCAGCCCCGGACTGACAGCGAGGGAAGAGACCCAGTACTTC	CASSPGLTAREETQYF
-	TRBV30	-	TRBJ1-5	TGTGCCTGGAGTCGAGCCGACCGAGACAATCAGCCCCAGCATTTT	CAWSRADRDNQPQHF
-	TRBV20-1	TRBD2	TRBJ2-1	TGCAGTGCTTGGTTGACTAGCGGGAGTGGCAATGAGCAGTTCTTC	CSAWLTSGSGNEQFF
-	TRBV5-1	-	TRBJ2-7	TGCGCCAGCAGCCCGAGGGGCAGGCCCTACGAGCAGTACTTC	CASSPRGRPYEQYF
-	TRBV27	-	TRBJ2-3	TGTGCCAGCAGTGGCGGACGGCTCTTCACAGATACGCAGTATTTT	CASSGGRLFTDTQYF
-	TRBV7-6	-	TRBJ2-3	TGTGCCAGCAGCTTAGGGACACGGGGTCGGGCAGATACGCAGTATTTT	CASSLGTRGRADTQYF
few	TRBV2	TRBD1	TRBJ1-5	TGTGCCAGCAGTAAAGGGGGCAGGGAACAGCCCCAGCATTTT	CASSKGGREQPQHF
medium-sized	TRBV6-1	-	TRBJ1-2	TGTGCCAGCAGTGTGGCGGGGGAAATACATGGCTACACCTTC	CASSVAGEIHGYTF
few	TRBV5-1	-	TRBJ2-1	TGCGCCAGCAGCCTGTACAAGGGTCGGGACAATGAGCAGTTCTTC	CASSLYKGRDNEQFF